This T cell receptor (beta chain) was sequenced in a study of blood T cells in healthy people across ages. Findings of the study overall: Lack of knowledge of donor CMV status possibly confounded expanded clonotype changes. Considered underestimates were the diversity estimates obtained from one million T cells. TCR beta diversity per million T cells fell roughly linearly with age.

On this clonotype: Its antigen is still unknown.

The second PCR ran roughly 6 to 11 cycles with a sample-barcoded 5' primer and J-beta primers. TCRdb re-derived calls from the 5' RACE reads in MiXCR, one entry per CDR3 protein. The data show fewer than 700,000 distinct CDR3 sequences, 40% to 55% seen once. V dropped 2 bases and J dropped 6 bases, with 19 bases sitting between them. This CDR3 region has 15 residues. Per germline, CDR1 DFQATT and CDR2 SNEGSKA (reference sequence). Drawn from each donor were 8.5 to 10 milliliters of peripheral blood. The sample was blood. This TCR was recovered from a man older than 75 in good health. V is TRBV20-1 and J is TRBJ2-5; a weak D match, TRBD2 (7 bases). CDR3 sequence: CSARLQGRGDQTQYF. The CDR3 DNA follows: TGCAGTGCTAGACTTCAGGGGAGGGGCGACCAGACCCAGTACTTC.